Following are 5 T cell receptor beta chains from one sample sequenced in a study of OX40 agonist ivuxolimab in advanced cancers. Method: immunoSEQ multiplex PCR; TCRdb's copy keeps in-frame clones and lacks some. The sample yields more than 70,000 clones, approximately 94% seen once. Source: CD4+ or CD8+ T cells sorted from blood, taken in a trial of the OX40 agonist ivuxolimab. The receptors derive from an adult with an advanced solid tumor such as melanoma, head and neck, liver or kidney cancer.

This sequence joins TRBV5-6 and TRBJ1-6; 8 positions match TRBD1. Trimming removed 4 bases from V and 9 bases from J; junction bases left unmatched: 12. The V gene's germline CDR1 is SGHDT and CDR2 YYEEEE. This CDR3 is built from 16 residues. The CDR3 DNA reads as TGTGCCAGCAGCCCAGGGGGCAGTAGACCCTTTTCACCCCTCCACTTT. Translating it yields CASSPGGSRPFSPLHF. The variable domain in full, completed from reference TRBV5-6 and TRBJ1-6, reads DAGVTQSPTHLIKTRGQQVTLRCSPKSGHDTVSWYQQALGQGPQFIFQYYEEEERQRGNFPDRFSGHQFPNYSSELNVNALLLGDSALYLCASSPGGSRPFSPLHFGNGTRLTVT.

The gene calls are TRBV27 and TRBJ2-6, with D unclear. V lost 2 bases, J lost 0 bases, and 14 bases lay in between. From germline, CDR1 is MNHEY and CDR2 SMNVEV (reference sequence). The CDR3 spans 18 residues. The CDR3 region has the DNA TGTGCCAGCAGTTTAAGCTCGGTCCTTTTCTCTGGGGCCAACGTCCTGACTTTC. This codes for CASSLSSVLFSGANVLTF.

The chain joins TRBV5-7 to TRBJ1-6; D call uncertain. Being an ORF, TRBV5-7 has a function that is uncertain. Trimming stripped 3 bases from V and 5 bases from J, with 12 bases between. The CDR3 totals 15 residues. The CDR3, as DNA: TGTGCCAGCAGCTGGTATAGGAAAAATAATTCACCCCTCCACTTT. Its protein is CASSWYRKNNSPLHF.

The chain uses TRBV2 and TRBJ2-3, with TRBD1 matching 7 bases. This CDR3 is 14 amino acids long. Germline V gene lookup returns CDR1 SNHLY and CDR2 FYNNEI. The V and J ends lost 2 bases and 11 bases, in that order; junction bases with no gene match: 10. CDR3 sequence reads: CASSEMLGQGEQYF. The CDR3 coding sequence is TGTGCCAGCAGTGAAATGTTGGGGCAGGGGGAGCAGTATTTT.

The CDR3 sequence: CATSRDGGGSEQYF. CDR3 DNA: TGTGCCACCAGCAGAGATGGGGGGGGCAGCGAGCAGTACTTC. The chain combines TRBV15 with TRBJ2-7; TRBD2 is a possible D gene (7 bases). Trimming removed 0 bases from V and 6 bases from J, with 12 bases in between. CDR1 and CDR2 from the germline V gene are LNHNV and YYDKDF (reference sequence). There are 14 residues in the CDR3.